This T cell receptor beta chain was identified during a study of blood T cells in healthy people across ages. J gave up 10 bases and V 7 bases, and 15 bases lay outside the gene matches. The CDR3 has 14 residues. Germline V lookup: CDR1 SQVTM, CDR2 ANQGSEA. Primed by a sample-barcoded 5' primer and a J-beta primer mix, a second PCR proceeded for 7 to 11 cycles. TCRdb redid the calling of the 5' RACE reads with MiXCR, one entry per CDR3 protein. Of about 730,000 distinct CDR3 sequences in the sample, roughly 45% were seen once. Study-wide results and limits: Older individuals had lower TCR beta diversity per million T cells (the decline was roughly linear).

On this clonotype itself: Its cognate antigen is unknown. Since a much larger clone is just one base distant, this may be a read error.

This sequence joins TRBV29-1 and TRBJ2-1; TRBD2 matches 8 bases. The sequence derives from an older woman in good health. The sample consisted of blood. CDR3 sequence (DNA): TGCAGCGCCGGCGACGCAAGCGGGAGAGACGAGCAGTTCTTC. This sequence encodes CSAGDASGRDEQFF.